Below are 5 T cell receptor beta chains sequenced from a single sample in a study of Ad26.COV2.S vaccination and SARS-CoV-2 variants (dated by TCRdb to about 2021). Library prep was done by the immunoSEQ multiplex PCR assay. Sourced from immuneACCESS, this table was stored by TCRdb with only in-frame sequences that have V and J called. A share of the clones is absent; for the studies checked, an unresolved V gene accounts for under half, and the remainder has no known explanation. The sample table records hundreds of thousands of clones; more than 70% of these occur just once. The ten biggest clones cover over 1.3% of the sample. Interpreted using the paper, the treatment or condition label stands for: around 19 received Ad26.COV2.S at low or high dose, single or two shots; 5 received placebo; per-sample allocation not given. For vaccine and placebo recipients, the sequenced repertoires came from samples collected on day 63 after the first injection.

Sample: peripheral blood, taken in a trial of Ad26.COV2.S vaccine versus placebo. Source of these receptors: a person aged 18 to 65 who received the Ad26.COV2.S COVID-19 vaccine or a placebo.

V usage is TRBV6-5 and J usage is TRBJ2-2; 8 nucleotides agree with TRBD1. This CDR3 region has 14 residues. The trim removed 4 bases at V and 6 bases at J, leaving 4 bases unmatched. CDR1 and CDR2 (germline): MNHEY, SVGAGI. The CDR3: CASSSDRVAGELFF. CDR3 nucleotides: TGTGCCAGCAGTTCGGACAGGGTGGCCGGGGAGCTGTTTTTT.

The rearrangement links TRBV3-1 (or the pseudogene TRBV3-2) to TRBJ1-2; 11 bases are a match to TRBD1. Germline V gene data show CDR1 as LGHDT and CDR2 as YNNKEL (reference sequence). This CDR3 is 16 amino acids long. The V segment lost 4 bases and the J segment 2 bases; nucleotides outside the gene matches: 6. This CDR3 is CASSLWTGGTNYGYTF. As DNA, the CDR3 is TGTGCCAGCAGCCTTTGGACAGGGGGCACGAACTATGGCTACACCTTC.

This sequence joins TRBV7-8 and TRBJ1-5, with D tentatively TRBD1 (5 bases). This CDR3 has 16 amino acids. Trimming pared 5 bases from V and 3 bases from J, leaving 17 bases between. The germline V gene has CDR1 SGHVS and CDR2 FQNEAQ. In DNA, the CDR3 is TGTGCCAGCAGCATACTAGGGGAAGGCTCCAATCAGCCCCAGCATTTT. This codes for CASSILGEGSNQPQHF.

About this clone: The sample has other DNA sequences that encode this CDR3 too. This rearrangement joins TRBV27 to TRBJ2-7; tentatively, D is TRBD2 (5 bases). This CDR3 spans 14 amino acids. Germline V gives CDR1 MNHEY, CDR2 SMNVEV (reference sequence). Trimming took off 3 bases at V and 4 bases at J, with 13 bases between the two ends. This chain's CDR3 is CASSLSGGIYEQYF. The CDR3 DNA reads as TGTGCCAGCAGTTTGTCAGGAGGAATTTACGAGCAGTACTTC.

The chain is built from TRBV19 and TRBJ1-5; D gene uncertain. From germline, CDR1 is LNHDA and CDR2 SQIVND (reference sequence). The CDR3 is made up of 16 amino acids. Trimming left V 0 bases short and J 5 bases short, with 14 bases between. Here the CDR3 DNA reads TGTGCCAGTAGTATAGAGGGTGGCGGCTCTTATCAGCCCCAGCATTTT. Amino acids: CASSIEGGGSYQPQHF.